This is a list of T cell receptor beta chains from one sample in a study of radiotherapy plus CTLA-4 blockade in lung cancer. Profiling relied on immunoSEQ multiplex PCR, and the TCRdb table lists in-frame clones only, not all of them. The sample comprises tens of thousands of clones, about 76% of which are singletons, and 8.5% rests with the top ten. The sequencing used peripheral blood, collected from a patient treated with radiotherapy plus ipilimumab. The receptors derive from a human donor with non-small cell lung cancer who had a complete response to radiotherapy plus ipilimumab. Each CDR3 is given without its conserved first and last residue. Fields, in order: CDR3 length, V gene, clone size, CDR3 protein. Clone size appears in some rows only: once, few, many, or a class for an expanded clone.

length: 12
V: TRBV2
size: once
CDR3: ASRERGVTDTQY

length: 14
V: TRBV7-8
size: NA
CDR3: ASSGGGQGMRQPQH

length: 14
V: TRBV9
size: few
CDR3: ASSPRTSLATGELF

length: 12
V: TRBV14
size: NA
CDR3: ASSTMDRYYEQY

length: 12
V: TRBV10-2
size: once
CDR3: ASSSGSSGNTIY

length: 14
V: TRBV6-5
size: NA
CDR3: ASSYSGRGTGNTIY

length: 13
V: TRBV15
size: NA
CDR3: ATSSSTGSNQPQH

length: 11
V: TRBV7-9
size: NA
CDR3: ASSLPGGFGYT

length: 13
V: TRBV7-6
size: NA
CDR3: ASSPGLAYAGELF

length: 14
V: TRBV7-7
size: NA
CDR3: ASSSGLAGPRDTQY

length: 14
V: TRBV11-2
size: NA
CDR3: ASSLDLARGYNEQF

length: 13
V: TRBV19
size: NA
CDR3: ASSMSAGTYNEQF

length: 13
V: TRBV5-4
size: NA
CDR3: ASTTQGVNNSPLH

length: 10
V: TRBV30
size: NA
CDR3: AGTGGGNIQY

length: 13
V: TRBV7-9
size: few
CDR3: ASSLGDNSNQPQH

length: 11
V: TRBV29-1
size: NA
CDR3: SGGTELNYGYT

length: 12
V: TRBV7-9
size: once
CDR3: ASSLGTTGAPQH

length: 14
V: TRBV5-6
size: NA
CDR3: ASSPRTGGSTDTQY

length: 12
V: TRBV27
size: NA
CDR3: ASSLIPLRYEQY

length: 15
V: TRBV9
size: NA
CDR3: ASSVEGGWRVGSPLH

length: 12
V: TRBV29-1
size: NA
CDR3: SVLDGSSNSPLH

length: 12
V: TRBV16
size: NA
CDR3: ASSQQRGAYEQY

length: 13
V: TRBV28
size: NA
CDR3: ASQGTRGFVYGYT

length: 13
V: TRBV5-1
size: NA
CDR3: ASSLDGTGPDEQF

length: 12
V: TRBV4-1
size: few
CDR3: ASSQDLGVYEQY

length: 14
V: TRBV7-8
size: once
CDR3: ASSYTGTDPGYGYT

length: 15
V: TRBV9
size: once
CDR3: ASSVEVGTGGHSPLH

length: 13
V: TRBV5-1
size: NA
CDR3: ASSLGTDTLDEQY

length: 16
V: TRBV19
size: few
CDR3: ASSIIAFGGYGGNTIY